The subject of this entry is one T cell receptor beta chain. This entry belongs to a study of cytomegalovirus exposure and HLA in healthy donors. Vbeta (60) and Jbeta (13) primers were used in the PCR. The method was immunoSEQ multiplex PCR; TCRdb's version includes in-frame clones alone and lacks a portion of them. The table has about 260,000 clones, 84% seen once. The sequenced sample was PBMCs. The TCR sequence derives from a woman in her forties in good health and CMV-seropositive.

The CDR3 bases are TGTGCCTTGACTAGCGGGAGCGCCTACAATGAGCAGTTCTTC. It specifies CALTSGSAYNEQFF. The J gene is TRBJ2-1, the V gene TRBV30, with 12 bases matching TRBD2. V lost 7 bases and J lost 2; bases outside the gene matches: 3. This CDR3 spans 14 amino acids. Germline V gene data show CDR1 as GTSNPN and CDR2 as SVGIG (reference sequence).